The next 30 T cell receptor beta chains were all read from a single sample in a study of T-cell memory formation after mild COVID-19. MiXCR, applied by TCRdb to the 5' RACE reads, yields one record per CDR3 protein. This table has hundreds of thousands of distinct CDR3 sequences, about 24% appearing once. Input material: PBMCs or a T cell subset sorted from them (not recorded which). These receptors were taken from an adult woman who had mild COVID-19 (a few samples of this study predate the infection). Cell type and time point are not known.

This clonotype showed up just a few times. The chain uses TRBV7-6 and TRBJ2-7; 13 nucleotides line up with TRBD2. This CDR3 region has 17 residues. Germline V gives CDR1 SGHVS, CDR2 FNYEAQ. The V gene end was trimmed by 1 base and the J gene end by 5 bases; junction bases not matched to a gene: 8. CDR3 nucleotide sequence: TGTGCCAGCAGCTTAGTAGGGGGACTAGCGGGGATACACGAGCAGTACTTC. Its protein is CASSLVGGLAGIHEQYF.

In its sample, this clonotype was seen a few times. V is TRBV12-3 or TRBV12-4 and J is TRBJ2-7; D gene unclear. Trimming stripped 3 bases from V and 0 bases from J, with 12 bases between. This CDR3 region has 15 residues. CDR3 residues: CASSFGAASSYEQYF. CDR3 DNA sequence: TGTGCCAGCAGTTTTGGCGCAGCCAGCTCCTACGAGCAGTACTTC.

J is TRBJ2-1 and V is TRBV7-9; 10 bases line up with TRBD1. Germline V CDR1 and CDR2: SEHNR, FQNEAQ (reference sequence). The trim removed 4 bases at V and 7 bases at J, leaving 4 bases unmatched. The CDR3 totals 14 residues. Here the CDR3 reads CASSSTGGGNEQFF. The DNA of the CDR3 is TGTGCCAGCAGCTCGACAGGGGGCGGGAATGAGCAGTTCTTC.

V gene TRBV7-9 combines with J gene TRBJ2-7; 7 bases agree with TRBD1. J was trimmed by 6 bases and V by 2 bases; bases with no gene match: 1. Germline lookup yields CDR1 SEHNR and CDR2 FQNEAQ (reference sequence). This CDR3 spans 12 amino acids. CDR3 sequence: CASSLTGVEQYF. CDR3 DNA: TGTGCCAGCAGCTTAACAGGGGTCGAGCAGTACTTC.

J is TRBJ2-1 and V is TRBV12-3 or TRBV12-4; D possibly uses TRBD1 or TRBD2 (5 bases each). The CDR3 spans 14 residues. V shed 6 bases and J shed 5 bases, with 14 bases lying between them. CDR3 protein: CASSVPGPHNEQFF. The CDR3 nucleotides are TGTGCCAGCAGCGTCCCGGGACCTCACAATGAGCAGTTCTTC.

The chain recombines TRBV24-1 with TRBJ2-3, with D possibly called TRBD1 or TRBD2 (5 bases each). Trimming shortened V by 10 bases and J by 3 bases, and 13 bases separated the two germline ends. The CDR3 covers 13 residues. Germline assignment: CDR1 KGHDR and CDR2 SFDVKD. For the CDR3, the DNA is TGTGCCACTACTGGGACGGATACAGATACGCAGTATTTT. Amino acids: CATTGTDTDTQYF.

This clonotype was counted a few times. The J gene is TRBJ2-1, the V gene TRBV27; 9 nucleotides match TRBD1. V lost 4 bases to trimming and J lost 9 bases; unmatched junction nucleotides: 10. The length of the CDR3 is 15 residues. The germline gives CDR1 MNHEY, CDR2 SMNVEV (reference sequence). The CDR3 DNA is TGTGCCAGCAGTTCCCCAGGACAGGGGACAGGTGAGCAGTTCTTC. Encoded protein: CASSSPGQGTGEQFF.

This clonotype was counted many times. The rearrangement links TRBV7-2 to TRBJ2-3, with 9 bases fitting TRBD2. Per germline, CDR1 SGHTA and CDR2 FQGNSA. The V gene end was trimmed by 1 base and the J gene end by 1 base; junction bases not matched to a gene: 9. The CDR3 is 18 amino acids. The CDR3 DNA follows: TGTGCCAGCAGCTTAGACCTAGCGGGGATGGGGGGCACAGATACGCAGTATTTT. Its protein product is CASSLDLAGMGGTDTQYF.

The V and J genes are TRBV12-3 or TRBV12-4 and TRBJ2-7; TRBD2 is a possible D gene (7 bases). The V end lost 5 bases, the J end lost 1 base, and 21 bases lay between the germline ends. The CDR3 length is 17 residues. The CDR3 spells CASSLPAGASESYEQYF. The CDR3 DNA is TGTGCCAGCAGTCTCCCCGCGGGGGCTAGCGAGTCCTACGAGCAGTACTTC.

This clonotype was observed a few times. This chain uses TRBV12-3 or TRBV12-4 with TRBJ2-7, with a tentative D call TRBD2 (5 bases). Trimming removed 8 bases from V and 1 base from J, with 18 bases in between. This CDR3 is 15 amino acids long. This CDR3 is CASAPFGEWSYEQYF. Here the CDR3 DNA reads TGTGCCAGCGCTCCGTTCGGGGAGTGGTCCTACGAGCAGTACTTC.

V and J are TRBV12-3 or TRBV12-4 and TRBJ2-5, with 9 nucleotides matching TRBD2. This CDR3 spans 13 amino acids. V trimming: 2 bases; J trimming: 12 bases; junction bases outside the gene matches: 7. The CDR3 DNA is TGTGCCAGCAGTTTACTAGGGACTAGCCCAGAGTACTTC. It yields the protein CASSLLGTSPEYF.

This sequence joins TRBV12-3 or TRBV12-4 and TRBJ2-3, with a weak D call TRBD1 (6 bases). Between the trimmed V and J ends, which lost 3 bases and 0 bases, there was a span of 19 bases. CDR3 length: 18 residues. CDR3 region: CASSLGASEPESTDTQYF. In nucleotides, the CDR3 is TGTGCCAGCAGTTTGGGGGCTTCCGAGCCGGAAAGCACAGATACGCAGTATTTT.

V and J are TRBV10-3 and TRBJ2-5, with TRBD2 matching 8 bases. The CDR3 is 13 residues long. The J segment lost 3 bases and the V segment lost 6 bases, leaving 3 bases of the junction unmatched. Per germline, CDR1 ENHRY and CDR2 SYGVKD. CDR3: CAISARGEETQYF. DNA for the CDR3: TGTGCCATCAGCGCGCGGGGGGAAGAGACCCAGTACTTC.

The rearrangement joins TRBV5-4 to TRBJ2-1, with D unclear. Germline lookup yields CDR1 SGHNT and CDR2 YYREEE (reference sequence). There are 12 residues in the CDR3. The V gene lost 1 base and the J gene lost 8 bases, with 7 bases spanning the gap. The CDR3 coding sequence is TGTGCCAGCAGCTTGAGTGGGGATGAGCAGTTCTTC. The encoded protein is CASSLSGDEQFF.

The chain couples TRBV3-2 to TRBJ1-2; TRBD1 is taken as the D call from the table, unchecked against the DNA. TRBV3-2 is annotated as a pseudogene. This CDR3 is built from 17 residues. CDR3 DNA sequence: TGTGCCAGCAGCCAAGATTTCCGAGCGGGACAGGGGTATGGCTACACCTTC. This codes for CASSQDFRAGQGYGYTF.

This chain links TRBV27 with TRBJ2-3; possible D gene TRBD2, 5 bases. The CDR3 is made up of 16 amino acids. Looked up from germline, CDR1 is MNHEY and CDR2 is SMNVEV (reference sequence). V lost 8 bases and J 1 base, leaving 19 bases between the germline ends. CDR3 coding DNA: TGTGCCAGCGCGGTTTTAGTTGGTAGCGGCACAGATACGCAGTATTTT. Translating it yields CASAVLVGSGTDTQYF.

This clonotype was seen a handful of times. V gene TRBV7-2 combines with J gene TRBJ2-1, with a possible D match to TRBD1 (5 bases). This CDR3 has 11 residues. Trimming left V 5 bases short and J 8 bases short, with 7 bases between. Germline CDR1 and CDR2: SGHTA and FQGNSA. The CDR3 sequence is CASSEGDEQFF. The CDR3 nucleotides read TGTGCCAGCAGCGAAGGGGATGAGCAGTTCTTC.

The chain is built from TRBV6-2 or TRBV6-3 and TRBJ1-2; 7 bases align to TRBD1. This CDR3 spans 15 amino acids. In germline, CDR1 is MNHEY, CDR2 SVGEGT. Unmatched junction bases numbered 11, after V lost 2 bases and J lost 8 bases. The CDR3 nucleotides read TGTGCCAGCAGTTACGCAGACAGGGATGATGGCGGCTACACCTTC. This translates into CASSYADRDDGGYTF.

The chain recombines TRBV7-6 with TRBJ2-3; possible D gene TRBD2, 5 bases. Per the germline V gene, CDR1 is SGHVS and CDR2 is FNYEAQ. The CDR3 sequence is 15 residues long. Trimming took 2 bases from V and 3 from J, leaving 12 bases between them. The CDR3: CASSLLTSRTDTQYF. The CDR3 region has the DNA TGTGCCAGCAGCTTACTAACTAGTAGGACAGATACGCAGTATTTT. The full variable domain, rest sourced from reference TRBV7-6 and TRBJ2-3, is GAGVSQSPRYKVTKRGQDVALRCDPISGHVSLYWYRQALGQGPEFLTYFNYEAQQDKSGLPNDRFSAERPEGSISTLTIQRTEQRDSAMYRCASSLLTSRTDTQYFGPGTRLTVL.

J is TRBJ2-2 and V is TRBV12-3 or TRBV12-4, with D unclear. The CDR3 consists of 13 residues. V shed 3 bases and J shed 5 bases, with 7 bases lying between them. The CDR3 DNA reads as TGTGCCAGCAGTTTTGTGGGTACCGGGGAGCTGTTTTTT. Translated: CASSFVGTGELFF.

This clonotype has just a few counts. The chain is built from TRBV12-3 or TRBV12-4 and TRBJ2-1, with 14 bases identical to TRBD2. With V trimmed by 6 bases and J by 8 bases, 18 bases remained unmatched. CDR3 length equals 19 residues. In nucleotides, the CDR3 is TGTGCCAGCAGCCTCGGTAGGACAGCCGGGACTAGCGGGAGCGATGAGCAGTTCTTC. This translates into CASSLGRTAGTSGSDEQFF.

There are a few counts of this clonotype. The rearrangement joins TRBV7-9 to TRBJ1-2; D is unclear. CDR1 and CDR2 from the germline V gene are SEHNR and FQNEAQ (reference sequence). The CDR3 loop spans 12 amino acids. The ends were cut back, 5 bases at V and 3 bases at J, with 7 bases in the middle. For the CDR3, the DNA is TGTGCCAGCAGCCTAAAAGACTATGGCTACACCTTC. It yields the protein CASSLKDYGYTF.

CDR3 region: CASSLDHRGDQPQHF. For the CDR3, the DNA is TGTGCCAGCAGCTTAGACCACAGGGGGGACCAGCCCCAGCATTTT. V gene TRBV7-9 combines with J gene TRBJ1-5; 8 nucleotides line up with TRBD1. Germline lookup yields CDR1 SEHNR and CDR2 FQNEAQ (reference sequence). The CDR3 totals 15 residues. Trimming at V came to 1 base and at J to 7 bases, leaving 6 bases not matched to a gene.

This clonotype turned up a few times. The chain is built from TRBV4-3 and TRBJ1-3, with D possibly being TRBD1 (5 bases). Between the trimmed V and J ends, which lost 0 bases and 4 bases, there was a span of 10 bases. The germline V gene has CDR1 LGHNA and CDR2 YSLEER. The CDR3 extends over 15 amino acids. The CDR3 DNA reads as TGCGCCAGCAGCCAAGAATGGACAACGGGAAACACCATATATTTT. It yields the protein CASSQEWTTGNTIYF.

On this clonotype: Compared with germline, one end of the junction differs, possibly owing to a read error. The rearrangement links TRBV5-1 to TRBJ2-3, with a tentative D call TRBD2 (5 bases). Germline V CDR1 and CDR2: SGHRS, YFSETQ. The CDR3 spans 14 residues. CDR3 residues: CASSFTPSTDAQYF. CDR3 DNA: TGCGCCAGCAGCTTTACCCCTAGCACAGATGCGCAGTATTTT.

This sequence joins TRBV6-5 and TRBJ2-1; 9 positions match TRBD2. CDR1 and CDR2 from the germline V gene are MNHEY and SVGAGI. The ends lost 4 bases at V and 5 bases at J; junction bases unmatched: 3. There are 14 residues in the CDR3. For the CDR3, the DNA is TGTGCCAGCAGTTCGGGACTAGCTCACAATGAGCAGTTCTTC. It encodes CASSSGLAHNEQFF.

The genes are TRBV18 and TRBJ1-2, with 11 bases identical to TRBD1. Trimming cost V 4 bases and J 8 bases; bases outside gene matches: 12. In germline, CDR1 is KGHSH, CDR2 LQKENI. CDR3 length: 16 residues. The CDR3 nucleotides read TGTGCCAGCTCACTAATTGCGGACAGGGGGCCAATGGGCTACACCTTC. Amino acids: CASSLIADRGPMGYTF.

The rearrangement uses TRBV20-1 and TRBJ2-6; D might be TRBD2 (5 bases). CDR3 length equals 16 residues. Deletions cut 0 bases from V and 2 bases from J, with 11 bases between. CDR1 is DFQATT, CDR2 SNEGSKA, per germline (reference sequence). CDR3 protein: CSARDWRGPGANVLTF. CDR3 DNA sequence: TGCAGTGCTAGAGATTGGAGAGGGCCTGGGGCCAACGTCCTGACTTTC.

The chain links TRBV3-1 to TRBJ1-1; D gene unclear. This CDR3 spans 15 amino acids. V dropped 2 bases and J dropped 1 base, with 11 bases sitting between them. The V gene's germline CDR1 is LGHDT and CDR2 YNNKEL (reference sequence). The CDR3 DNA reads TGTGCCAGCAGCCAAACGACGGGGTCGAACACTGAAGCTTTCTTT. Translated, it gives CASSQTTGSNTEAFF.

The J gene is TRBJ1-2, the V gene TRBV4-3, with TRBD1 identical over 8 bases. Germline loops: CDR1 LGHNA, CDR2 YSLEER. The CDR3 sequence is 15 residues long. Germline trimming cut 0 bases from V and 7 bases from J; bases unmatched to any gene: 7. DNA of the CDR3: TGCGCCAGCAGCCAAGATAGGCGGACAGGGTTTGGCTACACCTTC. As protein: CASSQDRRTGFGYTF.